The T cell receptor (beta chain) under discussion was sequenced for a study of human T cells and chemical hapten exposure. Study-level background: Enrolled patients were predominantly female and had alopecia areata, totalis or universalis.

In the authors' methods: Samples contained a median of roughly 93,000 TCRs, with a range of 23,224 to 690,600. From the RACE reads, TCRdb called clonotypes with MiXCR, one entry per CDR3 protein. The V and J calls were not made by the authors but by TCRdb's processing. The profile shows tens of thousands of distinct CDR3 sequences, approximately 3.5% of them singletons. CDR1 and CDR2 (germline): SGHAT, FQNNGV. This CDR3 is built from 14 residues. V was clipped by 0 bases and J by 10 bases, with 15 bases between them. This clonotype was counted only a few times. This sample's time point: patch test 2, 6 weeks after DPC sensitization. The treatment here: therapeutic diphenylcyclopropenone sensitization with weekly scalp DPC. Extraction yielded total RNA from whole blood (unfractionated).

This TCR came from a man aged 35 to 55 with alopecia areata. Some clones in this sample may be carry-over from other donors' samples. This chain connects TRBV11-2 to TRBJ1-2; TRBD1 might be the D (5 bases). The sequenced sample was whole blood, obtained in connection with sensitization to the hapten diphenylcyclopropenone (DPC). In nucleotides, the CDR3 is TGTGCCAGCAGCTTAGATGAGGGGCTAGGAGACTACACCTTC. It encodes CASSLDEGLGDYTF.